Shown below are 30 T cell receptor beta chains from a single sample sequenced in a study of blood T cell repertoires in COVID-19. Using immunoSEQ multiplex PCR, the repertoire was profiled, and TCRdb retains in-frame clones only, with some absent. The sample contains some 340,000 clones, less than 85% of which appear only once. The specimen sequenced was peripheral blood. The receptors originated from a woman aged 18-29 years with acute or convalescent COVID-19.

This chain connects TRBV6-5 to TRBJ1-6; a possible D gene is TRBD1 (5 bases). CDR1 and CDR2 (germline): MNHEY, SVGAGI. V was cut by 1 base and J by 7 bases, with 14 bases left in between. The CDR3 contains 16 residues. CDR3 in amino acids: CASSYLGQGNNSPLHF. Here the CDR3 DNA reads TGTGCCAGCAGTTACTTAGGGCAGGGAAACAATTCACCCCTCCACTTT.

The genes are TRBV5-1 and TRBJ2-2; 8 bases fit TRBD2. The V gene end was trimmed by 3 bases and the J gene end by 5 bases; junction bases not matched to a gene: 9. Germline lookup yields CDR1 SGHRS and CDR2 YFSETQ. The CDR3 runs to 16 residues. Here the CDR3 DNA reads TGCGCCAGCAGCTCCTCCGGGACTAGTCAGACCGGGGAGCTGTTTTTT. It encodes CASSSSGTSQTGELFF.

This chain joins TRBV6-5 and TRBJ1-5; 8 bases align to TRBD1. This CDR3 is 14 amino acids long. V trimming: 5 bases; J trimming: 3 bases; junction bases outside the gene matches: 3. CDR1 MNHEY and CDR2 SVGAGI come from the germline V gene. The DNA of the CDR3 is TGTGCCAGCAGTCGACAGGGGATCAATCAGCCCCAGCATTTT. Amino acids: CASSRQGINQPQHF.

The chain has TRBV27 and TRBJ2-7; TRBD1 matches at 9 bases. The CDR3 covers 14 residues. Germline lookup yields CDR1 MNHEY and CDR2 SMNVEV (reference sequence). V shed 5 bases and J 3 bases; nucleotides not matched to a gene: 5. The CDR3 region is CASSAGTGSYEQYF. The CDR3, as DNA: TGTGCCAGCAGTGCCGGGACAGGGAGCTACGAGCAGTACTTC.

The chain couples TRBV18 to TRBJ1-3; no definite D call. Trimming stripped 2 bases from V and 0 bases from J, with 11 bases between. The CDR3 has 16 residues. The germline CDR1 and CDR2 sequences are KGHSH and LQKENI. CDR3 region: CASSPNSGSSGNTIYF. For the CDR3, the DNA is TGTGCCAGCTCACCAAACTCCGGGAGCTCTGGAAACACCATATATTTT.

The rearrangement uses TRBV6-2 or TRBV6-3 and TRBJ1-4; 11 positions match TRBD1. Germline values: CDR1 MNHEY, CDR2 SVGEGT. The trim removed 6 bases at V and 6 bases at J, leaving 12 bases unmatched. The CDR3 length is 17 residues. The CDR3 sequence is CASSPLGQGVADEKLFF. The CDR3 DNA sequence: TGTGCCAGCAGCCCTCTGGGACAGGGGGTGGCAGATGAAAAACTGTTTTTT.

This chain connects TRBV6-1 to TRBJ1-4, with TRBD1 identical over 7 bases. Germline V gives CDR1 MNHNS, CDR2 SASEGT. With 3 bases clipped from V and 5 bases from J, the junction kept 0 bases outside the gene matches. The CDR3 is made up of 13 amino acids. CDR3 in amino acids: CASSEDRNEKLFF. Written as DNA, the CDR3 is TGTGCCAGCAGTGAGGACAGGAATGAAAAACTGTTTTTT.

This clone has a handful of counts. This chain's CDR3 is CASSPPGLAGGGGELFF. The CDR3 coding sequence is TGTGCCAGCAGCCCACCTGGACTAGCGGGAGGTGGCGGGGAGCTGTTTTTT. The chain has TRBV13 and TRBJ2-2, with 14 bases lining up with TRBD2. V shed 5 bases and J 7 bases; nucleotides not matched to a gene: 9. This CDR3 spans 17 amino acids. Germline V gene sequence: CDR1 PRHDT, CDR2 FYEKMQ (reference sequence).

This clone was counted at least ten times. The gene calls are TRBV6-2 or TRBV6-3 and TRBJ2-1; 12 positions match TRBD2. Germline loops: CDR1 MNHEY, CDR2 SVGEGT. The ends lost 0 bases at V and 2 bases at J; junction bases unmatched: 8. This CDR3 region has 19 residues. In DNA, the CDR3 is TGTGCCAGCAGTTACTCGAACCCCCTAGCGGGAGGGCCCTACAATGAGCAGTTCTTC. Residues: CASSYSNPLAGGPYNEQFF.

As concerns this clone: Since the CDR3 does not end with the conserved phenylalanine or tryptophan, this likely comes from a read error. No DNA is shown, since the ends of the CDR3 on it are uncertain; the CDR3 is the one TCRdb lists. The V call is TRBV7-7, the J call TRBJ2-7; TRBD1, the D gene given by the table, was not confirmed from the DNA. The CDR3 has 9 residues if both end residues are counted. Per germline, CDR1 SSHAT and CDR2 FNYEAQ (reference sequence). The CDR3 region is CASSTQGRT.

This chain's CDR3 is CASSAHPKDTQYF. CDR3 nucleotides: TGTGCCAGCAGCGCCCATCCTAAAGATACGCAGTATTTT. The rearrangement links TRBV9 to TRBJ2-3; no reliable D call. Germline values: CDR1 SGDLS, CDR2 YYNGEE. This CDR3 region has 13 residues. V lost 3 bases to trimming and J lost 5 bases, with 10 bases between them.

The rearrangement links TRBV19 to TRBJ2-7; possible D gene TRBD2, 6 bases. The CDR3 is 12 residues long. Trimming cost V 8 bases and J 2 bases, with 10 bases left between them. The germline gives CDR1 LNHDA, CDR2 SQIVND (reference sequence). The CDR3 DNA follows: TGTGCCAGTGGGGACTCCCCCTACGAGCAGTACTTC. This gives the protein CASGDSPYEQYF.

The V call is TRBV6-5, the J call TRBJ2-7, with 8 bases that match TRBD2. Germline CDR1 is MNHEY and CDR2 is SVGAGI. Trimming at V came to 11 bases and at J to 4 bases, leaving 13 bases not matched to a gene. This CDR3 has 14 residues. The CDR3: CASGGARTNYEQYF. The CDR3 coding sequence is TGTGCCTCCGGGGGGGCACGGACAAATTACGAGCAGTACTTC.

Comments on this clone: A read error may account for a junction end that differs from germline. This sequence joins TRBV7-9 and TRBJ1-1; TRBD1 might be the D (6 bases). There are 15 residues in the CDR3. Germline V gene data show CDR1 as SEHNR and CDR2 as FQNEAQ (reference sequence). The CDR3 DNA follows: TGTGCCAGCACCTTATCCACAGGGTCGAACACTGAAGCTTTCTTT. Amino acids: CASTLSTGSNTEAFF.

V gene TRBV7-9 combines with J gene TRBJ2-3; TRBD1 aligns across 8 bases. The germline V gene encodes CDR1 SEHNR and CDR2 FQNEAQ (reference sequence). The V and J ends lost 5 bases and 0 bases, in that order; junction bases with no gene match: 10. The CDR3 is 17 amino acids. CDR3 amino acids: CASSLGQGVRSTDTQYF. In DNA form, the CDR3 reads TGTGCCAGCAGCCTTGGACAGGGAGTCAGAAGCACAGATACGCAGTATTTT. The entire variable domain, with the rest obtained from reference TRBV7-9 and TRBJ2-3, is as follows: DTGVSQNPRHKITKRGQNVTFRCDPISEHNRLYWYRQTLGQGPEFLTYFQNEAQLEKSRLLSDRFSAERPKGSFSTLEIQRTEQGDSAMYLCASSLGQGVRSTDTQYFGPGTRLTVL.

The DNA of the CDR3 is TGTGCTAGTGGTCCGGACACTAGCGGTCTCTACAATGAGCAGTTCTTC. Translating gives CASGPDTSGLYNEQFF. This chain uses TRBV12-5 with TRBJ2-1, with 8 bases aligning to TRBD2. This CDR3 comprises 16 residues. V trimming: 5 bases; J trimming: 3 bases; junction bases outside the gene matches: 9. The germline V gene encodes CDR1 LGHNT and CDR2 FRNRAP. Using reference TRBV12-5 and TRBJ2-1 for the parts outside the CDR3, the full variable domain is DARVTQTPRHKVTEMGQEVTMRCQPILGHNTVFWYRQTMMQGLELLAYFRNRAPLDDSGMPKDRFSAEMPDATLATLKIQPSEPRDSAVYFCASGPDTSGLYNEQFFGPGTRLTVL.

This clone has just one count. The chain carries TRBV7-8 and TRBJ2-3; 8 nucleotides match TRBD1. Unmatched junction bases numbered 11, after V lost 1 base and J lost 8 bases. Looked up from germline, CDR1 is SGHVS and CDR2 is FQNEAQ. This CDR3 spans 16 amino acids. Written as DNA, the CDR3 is TGTGCCAGCAGCTTAGTCTCGACAGGGGCGACGGCTACGCAGTATTTT. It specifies CASSLVSTGATATQYF.

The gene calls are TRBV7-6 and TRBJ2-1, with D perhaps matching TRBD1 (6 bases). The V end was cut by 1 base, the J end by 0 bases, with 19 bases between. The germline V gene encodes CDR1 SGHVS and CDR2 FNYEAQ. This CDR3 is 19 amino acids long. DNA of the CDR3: TGTGCCAGCAGCTTAGATTTTGGGGGACAACTCGACTCCTACAATGAGCAGTTCTTC. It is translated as CASSLDFGGQLDSYNEQFF.

This chain's CDR3 is CASSLAGTGINEQFF. CDR3 coding DNA: TGCGCCAGCAGCTTGGCCGGGACAGGGATCAATGAGCAGTTCTTC. The rearrangement uses TRBV5-1 and TRBJ2-1; 9 nucleotides align to TRBD1. The CDR3 covers 15 residues. With V trimmed by 0 bases and J by 6 bases, 4 bases remained unmatched. The germline V gene has CDR1 SGHRS and CDR2 YFSETQ.

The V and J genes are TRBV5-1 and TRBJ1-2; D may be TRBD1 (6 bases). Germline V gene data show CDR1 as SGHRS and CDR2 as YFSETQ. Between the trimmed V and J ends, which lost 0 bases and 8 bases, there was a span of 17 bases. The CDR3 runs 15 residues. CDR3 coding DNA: TGCGCCAGCAGCTTGGATCGGGGGGCGGAATGGGGCTACACCTTC. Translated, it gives CASSLDRGAEWGYTF.

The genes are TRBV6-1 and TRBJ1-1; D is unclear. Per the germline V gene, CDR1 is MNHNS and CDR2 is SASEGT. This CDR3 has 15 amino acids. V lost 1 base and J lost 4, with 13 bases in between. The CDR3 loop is CASSEGLITGTEAFF. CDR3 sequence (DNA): TGTGCCAGCAGTGAAGGCCTTATAACGGGCACTGAAGCTTTCTTT.

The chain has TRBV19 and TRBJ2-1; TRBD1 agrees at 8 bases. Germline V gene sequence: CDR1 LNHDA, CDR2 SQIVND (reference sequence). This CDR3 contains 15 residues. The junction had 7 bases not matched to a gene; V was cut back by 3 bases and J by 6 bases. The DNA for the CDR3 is TGTGCCAGTAGTATCCGAAGGACAGGGAGCAATGAGCAGTTCTTC. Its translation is CASSIRRTGSNEQFF.

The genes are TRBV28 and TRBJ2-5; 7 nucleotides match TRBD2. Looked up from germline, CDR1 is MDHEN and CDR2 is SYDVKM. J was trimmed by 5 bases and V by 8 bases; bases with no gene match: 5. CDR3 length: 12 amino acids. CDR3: CASRMGGETQYF. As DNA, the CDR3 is TGTGCCAGCCGTATGGGGGGGGAGACCCAGTACTTC.

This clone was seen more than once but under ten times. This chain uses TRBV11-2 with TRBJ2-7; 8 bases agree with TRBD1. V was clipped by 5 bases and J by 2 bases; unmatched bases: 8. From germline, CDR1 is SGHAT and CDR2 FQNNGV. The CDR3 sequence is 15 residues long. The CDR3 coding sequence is TGTGCCAGCAGCCGCGGTGGACAGGGCACCTACGAGCAGTACTTC. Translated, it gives CASSRGGQGTYEQYF. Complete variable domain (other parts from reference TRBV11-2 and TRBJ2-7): EAGVAQSPRYKIIEKRQSVAFWCNPISGHATLYWYQQILGQGPKLLIQFQNNGVVDDSQLPKDRFSAERLKGVDSTLKIQPAKLEDSAVYLCASSRGGQGTYEQYFGPGTRLTVT.

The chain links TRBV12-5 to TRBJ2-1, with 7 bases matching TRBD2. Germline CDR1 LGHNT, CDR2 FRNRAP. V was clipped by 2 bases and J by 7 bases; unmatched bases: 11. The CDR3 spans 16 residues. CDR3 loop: CASGLPLAVSGNEQFF. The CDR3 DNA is TGTGCTAGTGGTTTGCCTCTAGCGGTGTCTGGGAATGAGCAGTTCTTC.

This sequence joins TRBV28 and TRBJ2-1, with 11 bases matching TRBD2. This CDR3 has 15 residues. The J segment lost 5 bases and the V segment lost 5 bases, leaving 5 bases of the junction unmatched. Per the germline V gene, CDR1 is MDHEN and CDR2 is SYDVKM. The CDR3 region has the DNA TGTGCCAGCAGTGGGGGACTAGCGGTTGACAATGAGCAGTTCTTC. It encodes CASSGGLAVDNEQFF.

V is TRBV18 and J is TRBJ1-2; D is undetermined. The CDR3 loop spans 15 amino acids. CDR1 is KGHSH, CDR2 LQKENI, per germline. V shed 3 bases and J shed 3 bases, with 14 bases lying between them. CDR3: CASSPTSDGDYGYTF. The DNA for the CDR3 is TGTGCCAGCTCACCCACAAGTGACGGAGACTATGGCTACACCTTC.

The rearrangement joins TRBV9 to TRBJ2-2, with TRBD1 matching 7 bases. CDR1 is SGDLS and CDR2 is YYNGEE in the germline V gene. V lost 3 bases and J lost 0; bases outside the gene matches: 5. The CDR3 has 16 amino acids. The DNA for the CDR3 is TGTGCCAGCAGCGCAACAGGGGCCTCGAACACCGGGGAGCTGTTTTTT. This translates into CASSATGASNTGELFF. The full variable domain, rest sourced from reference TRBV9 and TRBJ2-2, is DSGVTQTPKHLITATGQRVTLRCSPRSGDLSVYWYQQSLDQGLQFLIQYYNGEERAKGNILERFSAQQFPDLHSELNLSSLELGDSALYFCASSATGASNTGELFFGEGSRLTVL.

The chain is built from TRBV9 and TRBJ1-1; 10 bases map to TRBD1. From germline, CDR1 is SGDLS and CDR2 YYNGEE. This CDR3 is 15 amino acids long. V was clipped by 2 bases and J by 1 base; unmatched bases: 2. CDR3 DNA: TGTGCCAGCAGCGTCGGACAGGGGGAGAACACTGAAGCTTTCTTT. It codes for CASSVGQGENTEAFF. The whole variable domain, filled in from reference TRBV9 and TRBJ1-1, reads DSGVTQTPKHLITATGQRVTLRCSPRSGDLSVYWYQQSLDQGLQFLIQYYNGEERAKGNILERFSAQQFPDLHSELNLSSLELGDSALYFCASSVGQGENTEAFFGQGTRLTVV.

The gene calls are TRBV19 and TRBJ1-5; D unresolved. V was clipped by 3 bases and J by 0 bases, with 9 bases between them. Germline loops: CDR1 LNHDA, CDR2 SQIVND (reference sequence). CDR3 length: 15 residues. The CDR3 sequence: CASSIGSLSNQPQHF. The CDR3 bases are TGTGCCAGTAGTATCGGGAGCCTTAGCAATCAGCCCCAGCATTTT.